This T cell receptor beta chain comes out of a study of naive and memory T cell subsets. Whole-study findings and limits: Findings for naive and memory subsets could not be checked against ground truth.

Note on this clonotype: What it recognizes is unknown.

Sequential positive selection took CD4 T cells first, then CD8 T cells. This CDR3 is 14 amino acids long. Germline CDR1 and CDR2: KGHDR and SFDVKD. V lost 7 bases, J lost 1 base, and 10 bases lay in between. An equimolar mix of two oligonucleotides served as the beta constant-region primer for TRBC1 and TRBC2. The ligated cDNA underwent four PCR rounds using SP2 and nested alpha and beta constant-region primers. TCRdb re-called the UMI-ligation and nested PCR reads with MiXCR, one entry per CDR3 protein. The data show over 30,000 distinct CDR3 sequences, with 18% seen just once and less than 3.5% held by the top ten.

This clonotype originated in a human donor in good health. This sequence joins TRBV24-1 and TRBJ2-1; perhaps D is TRBD1 or TRBD2 (7 bases each). Sequenced sample: effector memory CD4+ T cells from blood. As to subset: effector memory, CD45RA- CD27-. CDR3 bases: TGTGCCACCAGCCAGGGGGGGTCCTACAATGAGCAGTTCTTC. It codes for CATSQGGSYNEQFF.